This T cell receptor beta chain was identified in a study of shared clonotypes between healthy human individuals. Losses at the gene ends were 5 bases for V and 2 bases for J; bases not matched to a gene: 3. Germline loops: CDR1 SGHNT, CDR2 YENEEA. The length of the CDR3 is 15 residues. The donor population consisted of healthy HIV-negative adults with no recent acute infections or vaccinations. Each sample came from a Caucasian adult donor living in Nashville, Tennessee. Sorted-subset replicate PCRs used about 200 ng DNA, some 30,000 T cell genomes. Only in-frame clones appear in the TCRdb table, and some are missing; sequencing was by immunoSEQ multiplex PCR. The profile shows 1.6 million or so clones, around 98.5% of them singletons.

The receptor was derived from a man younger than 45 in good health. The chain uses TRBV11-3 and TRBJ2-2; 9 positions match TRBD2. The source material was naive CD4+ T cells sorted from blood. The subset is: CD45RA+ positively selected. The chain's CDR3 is CASSPLAGNTGELFF. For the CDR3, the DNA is TGTGCCAGCAGCCCCCTAGCGGGAAACACCGGGGAGCTGTTTTTT.